Listed below are T cell receptor beta chains from one sample, sequenced in a study of cytomegalovirus exposure and HLA in healthy donors. Only in-frame clones appear in the TCRdb table, and some are missing; sequencing was by immunoSEQ multiplex PCR. The sample gives roughly 150,000 clones, over 80% of which show up once; over 1.5% is in the top ten. Source material: PBMCs. These receptors all come from a woman between 18 and 29 years old in good health and CMV-seronegative. The CDR3 runs from the conserved cysteine through the conserved F or W. D genes are given only for firm matches. Part of the rows lack a size; the others show once, few, many or a class for expanded clones.

abundance	j_gene	d_gene	v_gene	CDR3nt	CDR3aa
.	TRBJ2-5	TRBD1	TRBV6-5	TGTGCCAGCAATCCTCACGGGGGACAGGTAGAGACCCAGTACTTC	CASNPHGGQVETQYF
few	TRBJ2-7	.	TRBV25-1	TGTGCCACCCTGGGGTGGGGGGGCTTCTACGAGCAGTACTTC	CATLGWGGFYEQYF
.	TRBJ1-1	.	TRBV6-1	TGTGCCAGCAGTGAAGCGCATCGGTACCCCCCTTTTTTT	CASSEAHRYPPFF
.	TRBJ2-3	TRBD2	TRBV18	TGTGCCAGCTCACTCCAGGGGACTAGCGGGGGGGCTGGCACAGATACGCAGTATTTT	CASSLQGTSGGAGTDTQYF
.	TRBJ1-2	.	TRBV5-6	TGTGCCAGCAGCTTGGTCTCAGGACTGAACCACTACACCTTC	CASSLVSGLNHYTF
.	TRBJ2-5	.	TRBV21-1	TGTGCCAGCAGCCAAAACCCCGAGCAAGAGACCCAGTACTTC	CASSQNPEQETQYF
.	TRBJ1-3	.	TRBV29-1	TGCAGCGTTTTGGACTTAAGCTCTGGAAACACCATATATTTT	CSVLDLSSGNTIYF
.	TRBJ2-3	TRBD2	TRBV15	TGTGCCACCAGCAGAGGAGGACTAGCGGTAGATACGCAGTATTTT	CATSRGGLAVDTQYF
.	TRBJ2-3	TRBD2	TRBV29-1	TGCAGCGTCCAGGGGACTAGCGGGGGGGCAGATACGCAGTATTTT	CSVQGTSGGADTQYF
.	TRBJ1-1	TRBD1	TRBV18	TGTGCCAGCTCCCCCCGACAGGGGGCTTCGACTGAAGCTTTCTTT	CASSPRQGASTEAFF
.	TRBJ2-5	TRBD2	TRBV28	TGTGCCAGCAGTTTCTGGGGGGGGCAAGAGACCCAGTACTTC	CASSFWGGQETQYF
.	TRBJ1-4	.	TRBV28	TGTGCCAGCAGCAATCTCCCGACGGGGGGCGTAGCAACTAATGAAAAACTGTTTTTT	CASSNLPTGGVATNEKLFF
.	TRBJ2-2	TRBD1	TRBV10-3	TGTGCCACCTATGGGACAGGGACGAACACCGGGGAGCTGTTTTTT	CATYGTGTNTGELFF
.	TRBJ1-6	TRBD1	TRBV23-1	TGCGCCAGCAGTCAAGGACAGGGTGAGGATAATTCACCCCTCCACTTT	CASSQGQGEDNSPLHF
.	TRBJ1-5	.	TRBV27	TGTGCCAGCAGCCCGCCCCGAGGGCAGCCCCAGCATTTT	CASSPPRGQPQHF
once	TRBJ1-5	TRBD1	TRBV18	TGTGCCAGCTCACCGTCACAGGGGGGAAATCAGCCCCAGCATTTT	CASSPSQGGNQPQHF
.	TRBJ2-1	.	TRBV27	TGTGCCAGCAGGAGTCTGACCTACAATGAGCAGTTCTTC	CASRSLTYNEQFF
.	TRBJ1-2	.	TRBV4-2	TGTGCCAGCAGCCAAGCGCGGGGGGGAAAGGATGGCTACACCTTC	CASSQARGGKDGYTF
.	TRBJ2-3	.	TRBV7-7	TGTGCTAGCAGCTTGGGGGCTAGCACAGATACGCAGTATTTT	CASSLGASTDTQYF
.	TRBJ2-1	.	TRBV7-3	TGTGCCAGCAGCTTAAAGAGTGGGTACCCCCGGGGTGAGCAGTTCTTC	CASSLKSGYPRGEQFF
.	TRBJ1-3	.	TRBV2	TGTGCCAGCCAGCGCGAAGCTGGAAACACCATATATTTT	CASQREAGNTIYF
.	TRBJ2-5	TRBD2	TRBV5-8	TGTGCCAGCAGCTTGGGACTAGCGGGGGATGTCCAAGAGACCCAGTACTTC	CASSLGLAGDVQETQYF